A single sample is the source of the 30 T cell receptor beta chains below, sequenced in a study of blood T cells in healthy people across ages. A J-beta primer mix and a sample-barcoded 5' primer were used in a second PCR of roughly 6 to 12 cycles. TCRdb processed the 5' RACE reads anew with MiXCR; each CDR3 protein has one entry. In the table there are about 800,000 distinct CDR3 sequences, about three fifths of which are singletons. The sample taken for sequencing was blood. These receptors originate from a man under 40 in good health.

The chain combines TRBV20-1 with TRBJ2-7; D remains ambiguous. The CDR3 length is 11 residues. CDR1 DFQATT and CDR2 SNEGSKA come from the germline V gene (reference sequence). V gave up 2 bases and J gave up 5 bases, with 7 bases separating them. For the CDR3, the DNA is TGCAGTGCTAGATGGCGGAACGAGCAGTACTTC. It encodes CSARWRNEQYF.

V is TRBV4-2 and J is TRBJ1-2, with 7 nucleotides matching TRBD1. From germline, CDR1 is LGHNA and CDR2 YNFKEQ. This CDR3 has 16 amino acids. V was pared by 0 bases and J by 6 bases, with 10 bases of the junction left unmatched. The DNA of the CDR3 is TGTGCCAGCAGCCAAGACCCCGCACAGGGGTGGAATGGCTACACCTTC. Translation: CASSQDPAQGWNGYTF.

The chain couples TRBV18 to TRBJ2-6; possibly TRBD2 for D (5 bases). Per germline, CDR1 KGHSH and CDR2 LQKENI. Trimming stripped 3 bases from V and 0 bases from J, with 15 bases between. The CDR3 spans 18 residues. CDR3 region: CASSPERDTFSGANVLTF. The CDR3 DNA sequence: TGTGCCAGCTCACCGGAACGGGATACCTTCTCTGGGGCCAACGTCCTGACTTTC.

In DNA, the CDR3 is TGCGCCAGCAGCCAAGGCTGGGAGAACACTGAAGCTTTCTTT. It encodes CASSQGWENTEAFF. J is TRBJ1-1 and V is TRBV4-3; D is undetermined. The CDR3 has 14 residues. Germline V CDR1 and CDR2: LGHNA, YSLEER. V lost 1 base and J lost 1, with 7 bases in between.

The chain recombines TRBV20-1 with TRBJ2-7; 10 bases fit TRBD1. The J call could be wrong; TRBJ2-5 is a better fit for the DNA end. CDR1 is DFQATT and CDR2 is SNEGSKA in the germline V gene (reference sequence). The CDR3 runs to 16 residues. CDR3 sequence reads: CSLGLELGTGVKTQYF. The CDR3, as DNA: TGCAGCCTGGGGCTAGAACTCGGGACAGGGGTCAAGACCCAGTACTTC.

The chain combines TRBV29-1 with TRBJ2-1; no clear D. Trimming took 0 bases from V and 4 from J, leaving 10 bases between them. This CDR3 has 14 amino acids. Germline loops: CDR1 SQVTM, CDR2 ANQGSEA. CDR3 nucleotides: TGCAGCGTTGAAGAAGTTGCCGTATACAATGAGCAGTTCTTC. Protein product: CSVEEVAVYNEQFF.

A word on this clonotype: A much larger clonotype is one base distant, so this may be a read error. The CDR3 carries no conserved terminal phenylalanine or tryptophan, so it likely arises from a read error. DNA for the CDR3: TGTGCCAGCACCCTAGGGACTAGCGACTCCTACGAGCAGTACTTA. Residues: CASTLGTSDSYEQYL. The rearrangement uses TRBV28 and TRBJ2-7, with TRBD2 identical over 10 bases. Germline V lookup: CDR1 MDHEN, CDR2 SYDVKM. The V and J ends lost 7 bases and 0 bases, in that order; junction bases with no gene match: 6. This CDR3 is built from 15 residues.

The CDR3 nucleotides are TGCGCCAGCAGCTTCAGACTAGCCCACAATGAGCAGTACTTC. This gives the protein CASSFRLAHNEQYF. The chain has TRBV5-1 and TRBJ2-5, with 7 bases identical to TRBD2. J was trimmed by 11 bases and V by 2 bases; bases with no gene match: 12. Germline CDR1 reads SGHRS; CDR2 reads YFSETQ. The CDR3 has 14 amino acids.

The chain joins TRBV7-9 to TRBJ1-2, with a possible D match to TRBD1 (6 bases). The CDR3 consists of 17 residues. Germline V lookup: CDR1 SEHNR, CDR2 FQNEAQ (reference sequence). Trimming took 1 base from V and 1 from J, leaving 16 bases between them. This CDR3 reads CASSLDGGQKFNYGYTF. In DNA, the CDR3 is TGTGCCAGCAGCTTAGACGGTGGACAGAAGTTTAACTATGGCTACACCTTC.

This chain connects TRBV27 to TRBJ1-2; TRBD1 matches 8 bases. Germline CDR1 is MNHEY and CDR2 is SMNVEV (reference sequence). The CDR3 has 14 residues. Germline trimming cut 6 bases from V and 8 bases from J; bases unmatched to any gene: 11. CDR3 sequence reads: CASRPGQGSRGYTF. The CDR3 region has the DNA TGTGCCAGCAGACCAGGACAGGGATCTAGGGGCTACACCTTC.

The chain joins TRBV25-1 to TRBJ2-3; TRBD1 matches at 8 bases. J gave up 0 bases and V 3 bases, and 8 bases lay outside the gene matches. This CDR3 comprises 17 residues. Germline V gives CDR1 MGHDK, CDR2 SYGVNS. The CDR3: CASSEATQGASTDTQYF. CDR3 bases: TGTGCCAGCAGTGAGGCCACCCAGGGGGCTAGCACAGATACGCAGTATTTT.

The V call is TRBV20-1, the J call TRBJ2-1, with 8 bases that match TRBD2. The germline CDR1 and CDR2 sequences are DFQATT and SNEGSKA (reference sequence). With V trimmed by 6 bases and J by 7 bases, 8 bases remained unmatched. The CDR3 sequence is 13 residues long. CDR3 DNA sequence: TGCAGTGCCGCGGGGGGCTTGAGGAATGAGCAGTTCTTC. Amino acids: CSAAGGLRNEQFF.

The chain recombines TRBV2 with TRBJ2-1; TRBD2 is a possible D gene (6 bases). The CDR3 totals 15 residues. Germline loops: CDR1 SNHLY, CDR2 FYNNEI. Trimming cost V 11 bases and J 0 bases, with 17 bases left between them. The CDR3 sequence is CAGGFGKLSYNEQFF. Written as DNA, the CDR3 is TGTGCCGGGGGGTTCGGGAAACTCTCCTACAATGAGCAGTTCTTC.

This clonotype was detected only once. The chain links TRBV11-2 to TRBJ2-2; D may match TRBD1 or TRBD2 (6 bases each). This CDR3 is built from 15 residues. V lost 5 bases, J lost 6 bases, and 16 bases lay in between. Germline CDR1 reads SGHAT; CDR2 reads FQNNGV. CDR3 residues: CASSSHGGASGELFF. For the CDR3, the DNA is TGTGCCAGCAGCAGTCACGGGGGCGCTTCCGGGGAGCTGTTTTTT.

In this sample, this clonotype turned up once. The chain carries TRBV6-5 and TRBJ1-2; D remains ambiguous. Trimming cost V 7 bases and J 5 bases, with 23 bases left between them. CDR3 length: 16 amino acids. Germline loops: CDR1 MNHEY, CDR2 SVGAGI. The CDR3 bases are TGTGCCAGCACGTCAATCTCGGTTGTAGATGTATATGGCTACACCTTC. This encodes CASTSISVVDVYGYTF.

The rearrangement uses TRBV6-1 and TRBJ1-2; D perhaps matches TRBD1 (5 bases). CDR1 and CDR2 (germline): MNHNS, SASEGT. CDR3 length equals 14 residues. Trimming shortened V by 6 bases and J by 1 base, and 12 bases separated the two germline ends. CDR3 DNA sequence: TGTGCCAGCAGACTGGACACGTTTAACTATGGCTACACCTTC. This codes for CASRLDTFNYGYTF.

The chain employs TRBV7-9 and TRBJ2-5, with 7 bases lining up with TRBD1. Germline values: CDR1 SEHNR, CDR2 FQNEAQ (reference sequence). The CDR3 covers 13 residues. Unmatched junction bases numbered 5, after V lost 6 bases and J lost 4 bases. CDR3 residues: CASRRQGRETQYF. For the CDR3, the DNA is TGTGCCAGCAGGAGACAGGGACGAGAGACCCAGTACTTC.

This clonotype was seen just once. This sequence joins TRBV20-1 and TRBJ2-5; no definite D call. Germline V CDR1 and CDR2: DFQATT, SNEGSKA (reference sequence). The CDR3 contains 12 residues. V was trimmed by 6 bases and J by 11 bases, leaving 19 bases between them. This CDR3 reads CSAPAEYREQYF. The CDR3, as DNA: TGCAGTGCCCCTGCGGAGTACAGAGAGCAGTACTTC.

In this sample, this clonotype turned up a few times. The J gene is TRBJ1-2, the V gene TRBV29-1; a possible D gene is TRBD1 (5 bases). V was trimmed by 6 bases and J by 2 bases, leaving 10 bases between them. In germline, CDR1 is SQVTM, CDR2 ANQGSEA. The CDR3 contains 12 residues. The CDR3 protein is CSVGGGNYGYTF. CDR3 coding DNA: TGCAGCGTCGGTGGGGGGAACTATGGCTACACCTTC.

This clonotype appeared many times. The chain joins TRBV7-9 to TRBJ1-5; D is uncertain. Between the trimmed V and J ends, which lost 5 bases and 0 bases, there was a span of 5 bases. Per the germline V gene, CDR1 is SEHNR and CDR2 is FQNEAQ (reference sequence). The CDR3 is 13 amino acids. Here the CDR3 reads CASSPSSNQPQHF. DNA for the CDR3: TGTGCCAGCAGCCCAAGTAGCAATCAGCCCCAGCATTTT.

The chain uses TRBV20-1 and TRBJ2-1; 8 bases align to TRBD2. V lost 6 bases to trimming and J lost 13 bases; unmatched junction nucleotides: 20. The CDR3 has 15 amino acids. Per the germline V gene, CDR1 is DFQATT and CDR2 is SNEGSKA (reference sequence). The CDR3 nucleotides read TGCAGTGCCGAATCGGTCAGCGGGAGATGGGAGACCCAGTTCTTC. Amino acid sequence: CSAESVSGRWETQFF.

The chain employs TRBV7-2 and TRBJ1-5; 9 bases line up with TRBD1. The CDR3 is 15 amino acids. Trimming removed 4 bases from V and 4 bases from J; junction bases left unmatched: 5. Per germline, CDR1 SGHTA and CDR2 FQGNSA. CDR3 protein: CASSSTGGPNQPQHF. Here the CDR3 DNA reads TGTGCCAGCAGCTCAACAGGGGGCCCTAATCAGCCCCAGCATTTT.

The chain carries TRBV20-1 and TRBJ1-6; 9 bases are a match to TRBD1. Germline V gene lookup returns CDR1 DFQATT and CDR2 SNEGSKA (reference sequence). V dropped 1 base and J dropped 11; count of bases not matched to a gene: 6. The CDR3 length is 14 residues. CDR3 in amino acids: CSARGGQGITPLHF. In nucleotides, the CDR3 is TGCAGTGCTAGAGGAGGACAGGGGATAACACCCCTCCACTTT.

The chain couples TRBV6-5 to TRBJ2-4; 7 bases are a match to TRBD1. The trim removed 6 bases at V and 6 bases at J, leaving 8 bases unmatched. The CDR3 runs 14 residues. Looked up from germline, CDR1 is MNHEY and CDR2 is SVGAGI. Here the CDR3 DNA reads TGTGCCAGCAGGGCCCGACAGGGTAGAAACATTCAGTACTTC. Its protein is CASRARQGRNIQYF.

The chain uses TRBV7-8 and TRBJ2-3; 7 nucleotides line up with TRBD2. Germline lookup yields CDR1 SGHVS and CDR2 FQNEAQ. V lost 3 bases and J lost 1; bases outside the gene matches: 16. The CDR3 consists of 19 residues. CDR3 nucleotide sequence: TGTGCCAGCAGCTTTCGGGGTAGGGCGCGGGGGTATGGCACAGATACGCAGTATTTT. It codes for CASSFRGRARGYGTDTQYF.

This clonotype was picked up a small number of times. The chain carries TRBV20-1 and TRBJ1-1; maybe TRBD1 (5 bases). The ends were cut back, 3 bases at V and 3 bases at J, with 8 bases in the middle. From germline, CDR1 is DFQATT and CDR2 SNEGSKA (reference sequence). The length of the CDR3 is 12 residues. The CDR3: CSARVGDTEAFF. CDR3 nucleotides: TGCAGTGCTAGGGTGGGGGACACTGAAGCTTTCTTT.

CDR3 amino acids: CAIKGQGFPNYGYTF. As DNA, the CDR3 is TGTGCCATCAAAGGACAGGGGTTTCCTAACTATGGCTACACCTTC. J is TRBJ1-2 and V is TRBV10-3; 9 bases are a match to TRBD1. V shed 7 bases and J 0 bases; nucleotides not matched to a gene: 6. CDR3 size: 15 residues. Per germline, CDR1 ENHRY and CDR2 SYGVKD.

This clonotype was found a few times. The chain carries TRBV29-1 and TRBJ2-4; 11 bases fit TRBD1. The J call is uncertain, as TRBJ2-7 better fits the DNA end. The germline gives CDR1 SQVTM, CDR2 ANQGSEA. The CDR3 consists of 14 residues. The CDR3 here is CSVIFGTGGYEQYF. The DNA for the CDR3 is TGCAGCGTGATTTTTGGGACAGGGGGCTACGAGCAGTACTTC.

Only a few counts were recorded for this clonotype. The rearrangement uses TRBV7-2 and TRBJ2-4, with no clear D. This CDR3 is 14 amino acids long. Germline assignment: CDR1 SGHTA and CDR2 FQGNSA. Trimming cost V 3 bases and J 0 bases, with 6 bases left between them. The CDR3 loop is CASSFSLAKNIQYF. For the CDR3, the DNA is TGTGCCAGCAGCTTCTCCCTAGCCAAAAACATTCAGTACTTC.

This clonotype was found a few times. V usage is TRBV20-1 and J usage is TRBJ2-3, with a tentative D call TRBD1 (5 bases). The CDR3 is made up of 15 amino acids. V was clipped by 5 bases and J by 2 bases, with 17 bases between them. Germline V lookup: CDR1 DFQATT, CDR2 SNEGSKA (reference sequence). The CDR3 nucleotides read TGCAGTGCTCAGAGTACGACAGTGAACACAGATACGCAGTATTTT. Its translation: CSAQSTTVNTDTQYF.